The 17 T cell receptor beta chains reported below all come from one sample, sequenced in a study of blood T cells in healthy people across ages. Combining a sample-barcoded 5' primer with a J-beta primer mix, a second PCR ran for roughly 7 to 12 cycles. In TCRdb, the 5' RACE reads were re-called with MiXCR into one record per CDR3 protein. The table has about 1 million distinct CDR3 sequences, about 23% seen once. These data are also associated with another study on T cells of mothers and their children.

The sequenced sample was blood. These receptors came from a girl aged 2 to 9 in good health.

This clonotype was detected only a few times. The chain carries TRBV5-5 and TRBJ2-3; D may be TRBD2 (5 bases). The CDR3 sequence is 13 residues long. Trimming took off 7 bases at V and 0 bases at J, with 9 bases between the two ends. CDR1 SGHKS and CDR2 YYEKEE come from the germline V gene (reference sequence). The DNA of the CDR3 is TGTGCCAGCGGACTTACTAGCACAGATACGCAGTATTTT. Its protein product is CASGLTSTDTQYF. The full variable domain, rest sourced from reference TRBV5-5 and TRBJ2-3, is DAGVTQSPTHLIKTRGQQVTLRCSPISGHKSVSWYQQVLGQGPQFIFQYYEKEERGRGNFPDRFSARQFPNYSSELNVNALLLGDSALYLCASGLTSTDTQYFGPGTRLTVL.

This clonotype was detected only a few times. The chain couples TRBV7-9 to TRBJ2-5, with D maybe TRBD2 (5 bases). The CDR3 covers 12 residues. V was shortened by 4 bases and J by 11 bases, with 14 bases between the two germline ends. CDR1 and CDR2 (germline): SEHNR, FQNEAQ (reference sequence). This chain's CDR3 is CASSYRADSQYF. In DNA form, the CDR3 reads TGTGCCAGCAGCTACCGTGCGGACTCGCAGTACTTC.

In nucleotides, the CDR3 is TGTGCCGGCCATACAGGGACGATCAATGAGCAGTTCTTC. This translates into CAGHTGTINEQFF. The rearrangement links TRBV2 to TRBJ2-1, with D perhaps matching TRBD1 (6 bases). V was shortened by 11 bases and J by 6 bases, with 17 bases between the two germline ends. This CDR3 has 13 amino acids. Germline CDR1 and CDR2: SNHLY and FYNNEI.

This clonotype has just a few counts. The chain carries TRBV2 and TRBJ2-2; 9 nucleotides align to TRBD1. V lost 8 bases, J lost 6 bases, and 7 bases stayed unmatched. The V gene's germline CDR1 is SNHLY and CDR2 FYNNEI. The CDR3 loop spans 14 amino acids. The CDR3 spells CASSQGAFSGELFF. CDR3 bases: TGTGCCAGCTCACAGGGGGCTTTTTCCGGGGAGCTGTTTTTT.

The chain is built from TRBV6-2 or TRBV6-3 and TRBJ1-6; D may be TRBD1 (5 bases). Germline CDR1 is MNHEY and CDR2 is SVGEGT. The CDR3 consists of 18 residues. V lost 6 bases and J 9 bases, leaving 27 bases between the germline ends. CDR3 bases: TGTGCCAGCAGAAAGGCGGTGCCGGCTCAGGGAGGTCGTTCACCCCTCCACTTT. Translating gives CASRKAVPAQGGRSPLHF.

This chain links TRBV29-1 with TRBJ2-7, with 8 bases fitting TRBD2. The CDR3 runs to 14 residues. V was pared by 4 bases and J by 2 bases, with 7 bases of the junction left unmatched. Germline V gene sequence: CDR1 SQVTM, CDR2 ANQGSEA. CDR3 sequence (DNA): TGCAGCGTTGGCCCGGGACTAGGGGCCTACGAGCAGTACTTC. Translated, it gives CSVGPGLGAYEQYF.

This clonotype was counted only a few times. V gene TRBV7-2 combines with J gene TRBJ1-2; D is possibly TRBD1 (5 bases). V shed 1 base and J shed 2 bases, with 11 bases lying between them. The CDR3 has 15 amino acids. Germline V gives CDR1 SGHTA, CDR2 FQGNSA. The CDR3 nucleotides read TGTGCCAGCAGCTTAGGCGGGGGGAAGAACTATGGCTACACCTTC. This translates into CASSLGGGKNYGYTF.

In this sample, this clonotype turned up once. V gene TRBV7-9 combines with J gene TRBJ2-5, with 14 bases matching TRBD2. The last part of the DNA fits TRBJ2-1 better; the J call may be wrong. The CDR3 totals 16 residues. Per the germline V gene, CDR1 is SEHNR and CDR2 is FQNEAQ (reference sequence). The CDR3 loop is CASSLTSGGAGDEQFF. The CDR3 bases are TGTGCCAGCAGCTTGACTAGCGGGGGGGCCGGGGATGAGCAGTTCTTC.

The CDR3 DNA reads as TGTGCCAGCAGCGCCAGTACTAGCGGGGGGTTACAGGAGCAGTTCTTC. Amino acid sequence: CASSASTSGGLQEQFF. The chain is built from TRBV7-9 and TRBJ2-1, with 12 positions matching TRBD2. The V gene end was trimmed by 5 bases and the J gene end by 10 bases; junction bases not matched to a gene: 12. Germline V lookup: CDR1 SEHNR, CDR2 FQNEAQ (reference sequence). The CDR3 extends over 16 amino acids.

The gene calls are TRBV12-3 or TRBV12-4 and TRBJ1-5; D gene unclear. The CDR3 extends over 16 amino acids. V was clipped by 3 bases and J by 3 bases, with 15 bases between them. The CDR3 sequence is CASSLRAESPNQPQHF. The CDR3 nucleotides are TGTGCCAGCAGTTTGCGGGCGGAAAGCCCCAATCAGCCCCAGCATTTT.

This clonotype was counted a few times. The V gene is TRBV29-1, the J gene TRBJ2-5; TRBD1 might be the D (6 bases). Judging by the DNA end, TRBJ2-7 fits better; the J call may be wrong. Germline CDR1 is SQVTM and CDR2 is ANQGSEA. The CDR3 spans 11 residues. The CDR3 nucleotides are TGCAACTCGGGACACTCTTACGAGCAGTACTTC. This gives the protein CNSGHSYEQYF.

This clonotype came up a few times. This rearrangement joins TRBV5-1 to TRBJ1-2; TRBD1 matches at 7 bases. CDR1 is SGHRS and CDR2 is YFSETQ in the germline V gene. The CDR3 is made up of 15 amino acids. After removal of 1 base from V and 8 bases from J, the junction contained 11 bases not matched to a gene. The CDR3 region is CASSLSAEGAGGYTF. The CDR3 nucleotides are TGCGCCAGCAGCTTGTCTGCGGAGGGGGCCGGAGGCTACACCTTC.

The chain links TRBV29-1 to TRBJ2-5, with 9 bases matching TRBD1. The CDR3 totals 13 residues. J lost 5 bases, V lost 7 bases, and 8 bases had no gene match. CDR1 is SQVTM and CDR2 is ANQGSEA in the germline V gene. CDR3 protein: CSAGGQGRETQYF. As DNA, the CDR3 is TGCAGCGCCGGGGGACAGGGTAGGGAGACCCAGTACTTC.

This clonotype was observed a handful of times. This chain connects TRBV7-3 to TRBJ2-1; 10 bases fit TRBD2. This CDR3 region has 17 residues. Trimming removed 4 bases from V and 5 bases from J; junction bases left unmatched: 11. Germline V gene lookup returns CDR1 SGHTA and CDR2 FQGTGA. The CDR3 spells CASSSGVAGGGDNEQFF. The CDR3 nucleotides read TGTGCCAGCAGCTCAGGGGTAGCGGGAGGTGGCGACAATGAGCAGTTCTTC.

This clonotype appeared a few times. The J gene is TRBJ2-5, the V gene TRBV15; D not resolved. The CDR3 has 15 amino acids. The germline gives CDR1 LNHNV, CDR2 YYDKDF (reference sequence). Trimming pared 1 base from V and 2 bases from J, leaving 11 bases between. CDR3: CATSRVGVLQETQYF. DNA of the CDR3: TGTGCCACCAGCAGAGTTGGCGTACTTCAAGAGACCCAGTACTTC.

This clonotype was found once. This chain joins TRBV9 and TRBJ2-5; perhaps D is TRBD1 or TRBD2 (5 bases each). The germline V gene encodes CDR1 SGDLS and CDR2 YYNGEE. CDR3 length equals 14 residues. V was shortened by 0 bases and J by 5 bases, with 11 bases between the two germline ends. The CDR3 DNA follows: TGTGCCAGCAGCGTAGGGGACCCTGCGGAGACCCAGTACTTC. Translation: CASSVGDPAETQYF. Variable domain in full (rest from reference TRBV9 and TRBJ2-5): DSGVTQTPKHLITATGQRVTLRCSPRSGDLSVYWYQQSLDQGLQFLIQYYNGEERAKGNILERFSAQQFPDLHSELNLSSLELGDSALYFCASSVGDPAETQYFGPGTRLLVL.

This chain uses TRBV27 with TRBJ2-7, with D hard to call. Trimming pared 1 base from V and 0 bases from J, leaving 7 bases between. The CDR3 has 14 amino acids. Germline CDR1 MNHEY, CDR2 SMNVEV (reference sequence). The CDR3 spells CASSLFKDSYEQYF. The CDR3 DNA is TGTGCCAGCAGTTTATTCAAGGACTCCTACGAGCAGTACTTC.